The 8 T cell receptor beta chains below were found in one sample sequenced in a study of T cells in Graves' hyperthyroidism and ophthalmopathy (dated by TCRdb to between 2019 and 2020). Receptor libraries were prepared by multiplex PCR. The listed sequencing device is Illumina HiSeq 2000. The TCR beta CDR3 regions were amplified from the RNA transcripts. The TCR CDR3 was subjected to a first round of RT-PCR using the HTBI primer set and the Qiagen OneStep RT-PCR kit. TCRdb reworked the public reads: Q25 trimming with fastp, MiXCR clone assembly, productive beta chains retained. Rows are combined by CDR3 protein, so each entry shows the most common genes and DNA. Within this sample are a few hundred thousand distinct CDR3 sequences, with approximately 15% of them counted one time only. Of the sample, around 19% falls within the top ten clones. Sequenced input: blood. Every receptor here comes from a woman in her twenties or thirties with Graves' ophthalmopathy.

This clonotype was seen at least ten times. The chain carries TRBV28 and TRBJ2-7, with 7 bases identical to TRBD1. CDR3 size: 12 residues. With V trimmed by 6 bases and J by 6 bases, 5 bases remained unmatched. Germline lookup yields CDR1 MDHEN and CDR2 SYDVKM. This CDR3 is CASRPGTAEQYF. CDR3 sequence (DNA): TGTGCCAGCAGACCCGGGACAGCCGAGCAGTACTTC.

This clonotype was seen repeatedly, ten times or more. The chain is built from TRBV6-1 and TRBJ1-1; 9 positions match TRBD1. V was clipped by 8 bases and J by 10 bases; unmatched bases: 8. The CDR3 loop spans 12 amino acids. Germline V gives CDR1 MNHNS, CDR2 SASEGT. The CDR3 DNA reads TGTGCCAGCCTACAGGGGGCCGTTGGAGCTTTCTTT. This gives the protein CASLQGAVGAFF.

The V and J genes are TRBV4-2 and TRBJ2-1; 11 nucleotides match TRBD2. The CDR3 extends over 16 amino acids. Germline-derived CDR1 and CDR2 are LGHNA and YNFKEQ. The junction had 3 bases not matched to a gene; V was cut back by 2 bases and J by 3 bases. This CDR3 is CASSQLLAGDYNEQFF. CDR3 coding DNA: TGTGCCAGCAGCCAACTACTAGCGGGAGACTACAATGAGCAGTTCTTC.

This clonotype appeared many times. This rearrangement joins TRBV7-9 to TRBJ2-3; 13 bases map to TRBD2. The germline V gene encodes CDR1 SEHNR and CDR2 FQNEAQ (reference sequence). The CDR3 is made up of 16 amino acids. After removal of 5 bases from V and 5 bases from J, the junction contained 7 bases not matched to a gene. In nucleotides, the CDR3 is TGTGCCAGCAGCAAAACTAGCGGGGGGGGGAAAGATACGCAGTATTTT. Protein product: CASSKTSGGGKDTQYF.

In its sample, this clonotype was seen many times. The chain combines TRBV15 with TRBJ1-1; D remains ambiguous. Germline-derived CDR1 and CDR2 are LNHNV and YYDKDF (reference sequence). There are 15 residues in the CDR3. The ends were cut back, 2 bases at V and 0 bases at J, with 10 bases in the middle. The CDR3 DNA follows: TGTGCCACCAGCAGAAGTATAGGAATGAACACTGAAGCTTTCTTT. As protein: CATSRSIGMNTEAFF.

The chain recombines TRBV19 with TRBJ2-5; TRBD1 agrees at 8 bases. Germline V gene lookup returns CDR1 LNHDA and CDR2 SQIVND (reference sequence). J lost 5 bases, V lost 5 bases, and 7 bases had no gene match. The length of the CDR3 is 14 residues. The CDR3 sequence: CASSYQGAGETQYF. The CDR3 nucleotides read TGTGCCAGTAGTTATCAGGGGGCAGGGGAGACCCAGTACTTC.

This clonotype was counted ten times or more. The rearrangement uses TRBV20-1 and TRBJ1-1, with D uncertain. The CDR3 covers 11 residues. The V gene's germline CDR1 is DFQATT and CDR2 SNEGSKA (reference sequence). V lost 4 bases, J lost 11 bases, and 14 bases lay in between. The CDR3 nucleotides are TGCAGTGCTAAGTTTTCTGGTTATGCTTTCTTT. It translates to CSAKFSGYAFF.

This clonotype was seen repeatedly, ten times or more. This chain connects TRBV7-2 to TRBJ1-4; D may be TRBD1 (6 bases). Germline V lookup: CDR1 SGHTA, CDR2 FQGNSA. This CDR3 is 15 amino acids long. The V end lost 0 bases, the J end lost 6 bases, and 11 bases lay between the germline ends. The CDR3 loop reads CASSLATYRDEKLFF. In DNA form, the CDR3 reads TGTGCCAGCAGCTTAGCCACTTACAGGGATGAAAAACTGTTTTTT.